This passage covers 27 T cell receptor beta chains from one sample sequenced in a study of blood T cell repertoires in COVID-19. Clones were read by immunoSEQ multiplex PCR, and TCRdb kept only the in-frame ones, dropping some. This sample has 110,000 or so clones, with more than 80% found just once. The sequenced sample consisted of peripheral blood. All receptors derive from a middle-aged woman with acute or convalescent COVID-19.

The chain recombines TRBV27 with TRBJ2-1; 11 bases line up with TRBD2. V lost 2 bases, J lost 8 bases, and 11 bases stayed unmatched. Germline V lookup: CDR1 MNHEY, CDR2 SMNVEV (reference sequence). The CDR3 has 17 residues. The CDR3 nucleotides read TGTGCCAGCAGTTTACCCCCCGGTAGCGGGGGGGCCCATGAGCAGTTCTTC. Translation: CASSLPPGSGGAHEQFF.

This chain connects TRBV19 to TRBJ2-7; 7 nucleotides agree with TRBD1. Germline lookup yields CDR1 LNHDA and CDR2 SQIVND (reference sequence). CDR3 length equals 15 residues. Unmatched junction bases numbered 8, after V lost 5 bases and J lost 1 base. For the CDR3, the DNA is TGTGCCAGTAGTGACCCGGGACAGCGTTCCTACGAGCAGTACTTC. Its protein is CASSDPGQRSYEQYF. Looking up the rest from reference TRBV19 and TRBJ2-7 gives the full variable domain: DGGITQSPKYLFRKEGQNVTLSCEQNLNHDAMYWYRQDPGQGLRLIYYSQIVNDFQKGDIAEGYSVSREKKESFPLTVTSAQKNPTAFYLCASSDPGQRSYEQYFGPGTRLTVT.

The chain combines TRBV5-4 with TRBJ1-6, with D possibly TRBD1 on 5 matching bases. This CDR3 contains 12 residues. CDR1 and CDR2 (germline): SGHNT, YYREEE (reference sequence). The V and J ends lost 5 bases and 9 bases respectively, with 9 bases between them. Here the CDR3 reads CASSVDSSPLHF. The CDR3 DNA sequence: TGTGCCAGCAGTGTCGACAGTTCACCCCTCCACTTT.

This chain uses TRBV18 with TRBJ2-1, with TRBD2 as a possible D gene (6 bases). This CDR3 spans 15 amino acids. V was shortened by 8 bases and J by 5 bases, with 19 bases between the two germline ends. Germline CDR1 reads KGHSH; CDR2 reads LQKENI. The chain's CDR3 is CASLPSVPRDNEQFF. In DNA form, the CDR3 reads TGTGCCAGCCTCCCTAGCGTACCGCGGGACAATGAGCAGTTCTTC. Supplemented by reference TRBV18 and TRBJ2-1, the full variable domain reads NAGVMQNPRHLVRRRGQEARLRCSPMKGHSHVYWYRQLPEEGLKFMVYLQKENIIDESGMPKERFSAEFPKEGPSILRIQQVVRGDSAAYFCASLPSVPRDNEQFFGPGTRLTVL.

Details on this clone: An end of the junction differs from the germline gene, which may be a read error. The gene calls are TRBV24-1 and TRBJ1-1, with D unclear. The germline V gene has CDR1 KGHDR and CDR2 SFDVKD. This CDR3 has 11 residues. CDR3 loop: CRDGVATEAFF. DNA for the CDR3: TGCCGGGATGGGGTGGCCACTGAAGCTTTCTTT.

This clone was seen once. DNA for the CDR3: TGTGCCAGCAGTTCTCAAGGGACTCTTAACTATGGCTACACCTTC. Its translation is CASSSQGTLNYGYTF. This rearrangement joins TRBV2 to TRBJ1-2; weak D call: TRBD1 (5 bases). Germline lookup yields CDR1 SNHLY and CDR2 FYNNEI. The CDR3 is 15 amino acids. V lost 5 bases to trimming and J lost 1 base, with 14 bases between them.

The genes are TRBV6-5 and TRBJ1-2; TRBD1 agrees at 10 bases. Germline trimming cut 0 bases from V and 4 bases from J; bases unmatched to any gene: 2. Per germline, CDR1 MNHEY and CDR2 SVGAGI. CDR3 length: 15 amino acids. CDR3 sequence: CASSYSDRGTYGYTF. The CDR3 DNA reads TGTGCCAGCAGTTACTCGGACAGGGGGACCTATGGCTACACCTTC.

This chain joins TRBV5-1 and TRBJ1-2, with 12 bases fitting TRBD1. The CDR3 length is 14 residues. Germline lookup yields CDR1 SGHRS and CDR2 YFSETQ. J was trimmed by 8 bases and V by 4 bases; bases with no gene match: 6. DNA of the CDR3: TGCGCCAGCAGCCTGGGGACAGGGGGCGCAGGCTACACCTTC. Amino acids: CASSLGTGGAGYTF.

This clone has a single count. V and J are TRBV7-2 and TRBJ1-2; possibly TRBD1 for D (5 bases). The CDR3 loop spans 16 amino acids. V was clipped by 5 bases and J by 8 bases, with 24 bases between them. Germline V gives CDR1 SGHTA, CDR2 FQGNSA. The CDR3 nucleotides are TGTGCCAGCAGCCCAACCAGGATACTAGGAGGGGAGGGCTACACCTTC. This encodes CASSPTRILGGEGYTF.

The chain employs TRBV19 and TRBJ1-1; 10 bases agree with TRBD1. The CDR3 runs 16 residues. Germline V gene sequence: CDR1 LNHDA, CDR2 SQIVND (reference sequence). Trimming took 4 bases from V and 2 from J; bases not matched to a gene: 7. The DNA for the CDR3 is TGTGCCAGTAGTAAGACAGGGGGCGCATTTAACACTGAAGCTTTCTTT. It encodes CASSKTGGAFNTEAFF. Full variable domain (remainder filled in from reference TRBV19 and TRBJ1-1): DGGITQSPKYLFRKEGQNVTLSCEQNLNHDAMYWYRQDPGQGLRLIYYSQIVNDFQKGDIAEGYSVSREKKESFPLTVTSAQKNPTAFYLCASSKTGGAFNTEAFFGQGTRLTVV.

V usage is TRBV9 and J usage is TRBJ1-2; D possibly corresponds to TRBD1 (5 bases). CDR1 is SGDLS, CDR2 YYNGEE, per germline. Trimming removed 0 bases from V and 7 bases from J, with 16 bases in between. This CDR3 is 15 amino acids long. The CDR3 reads CASSVGVERGLGYTF. CDR3 nucleotide sequence: TGTGCCAGCAGCGTAGGCGTTGAAAGGGGTCTTGGCTACACCTTC.

This chain uses TRBV11-2 with TRBJ1-3; TRBD1 matches at 10 bases. The junction had 7 bases not matched to a gene; V was cut back by 7 bases and J by 4 bases. The CDR3 length is 15 residues. Germline assignment: CDR1 SGHAT and CDR2 FQNNGV. The CDR3 DNA sequence: TGTGCCAGCACTACGACAGGGGGCTACGGAAACACCATATATTTT. This sequence encodes CASTTTGGYGNTIYF.

The gene calls are TRBV30 and TRBJ2-7; tentative D call: TRBD2 (5 bases). The CDR3 consists of 14 residues. With 1 base removed from V and 3 bases from J, the gap between germline ends came to 13 bases. The germline gives CDR1 GTSNPN, CDR2 SVGIG (reference sequence). The DNA of the CDR3 is TGTGCCTGGAGTGAAAGCGGAGGAAACTACGAGCAGTACTTC. Its protein product is CAWSESGGNYEQYF.

In DNA, the CDR3 is TGTGCCAGCAGTGACGCCTTCGGACAGGGGGCAGGAACTAATGAAAAACTGTTTTTT. Protein: CASSDAFGQGAGTNEKLFF. The rearrangement links TRBV6-1 to TRBJ1-4; 11 nucleotides line up with TRBD1. The V and J ends lost 3 bases and 1 base, in that order; junction bases with no gene match: 10. The CDR3 extends over 19 amino acids. Germline lookup yields CDR1 MNHNS and CDR2 SASEGT.

V gene TRBV5-4 combines with J gene TRBJ2-2; 8 bases fit TRBD1. This CDR3 has 16 amino acids. V gave up 0 bases and J gave up 4 bases; unmatched junction bases: 5. Germline assignment: CDR1 SGHNT and CDR2 YYREEE (reference sequence). For the CDR3, the DNA is TGTGCCAGCAGCTTGGAGATGGGACAGGTCACCGGGGAGCTGTTTTTT. This sequence encodes CASSLEMGQVTGELFF.

The chain joins TRBV7-9 to TRBJ2-5; 9 bases map to TRBD2. Germline V CDR1 and CDR2: SEHNR, FQNEAQ (reference sequence). V trimming: 4 bases; J trimming: 1 base; junction bases outside the gene matches: 7. The CDR3 contains 16 residues. The CDR3 nucleotides read TGTGCCAGCAGCTCAACTGGGCGGGGGGGCCAAGAGACCCAGTACTTC. Its protein is CASSSTGRGGQETQYF.

The genes are TRBV11-1 and TRBJ1-5; D is possibly TRBD1 (5 bases). Between the trimmed V and J ends, which lost 5 bases and 2 bases, there was a span of 13 bases. The CDR3 runs to 15 residues. Germline loops: CDR1 SGHAT, CDR2 FQDESV (reference sequence). The CDR3, as DNA: TGTGCCAGCAGCCCCGGACGGGGGGGCAATCAGCCCCAGCATTTT. Its translation: CASSPGRGGNQPQHF. Based on the CDR3 plus reference TRBV11-1 and TRBJ1-5, the full variable domain is EAEVAQSPRYKITEKSQAVAFWCDPISGHATLYWYRQILGQGPELLVQFQDESVVDDSQLPKDRFSAERLKGVDSTLKIQPAELGDSAMYLCASSPGRGGNQPQHFGDGTRLSIL.

The chain is built from TRBV18 and TRBJ2-7; TRBD2 matches at 10 bases. Germline V gene data show CDR1 as KGHSH and CDR2 as LQKENI. The CDR3 has 14 amino acids. V lost 4 bases to trimming and J lost 1 base; unmatched junction nucleotides: 1. CDR3 protein: CASSQGLASYEQYF. CDR3 DNA sequence: TGTGCCAGCTCACAGGGACTAGCGTCCTACGAGCAGTACTTC.

The chain combines TRBV7-4 with TRBJ2-5, with D maybe TRBD2 (6 bases). The CDR3 is 12 amino acids. Germline V gene lookup returns CDR1 SGHVT and CDR2 SQSDAQ. Between the trimmed V and J ends, which lost 8 bases and 1 base, there was a span of 8 bases. CDR3: CASPGGQETQYF. In nucleotides, the CDR3 is TGTGCCAGCCCCGGGGGCCAAGAGACCCAGTACTTC.

The chain is built from TRBV7-2 and TRBJ1-2; D may be TRBD1 (6 bases). CDR3 length: 15 residues. With 1 base removed from V and 5 bases from J, the gap between germline ends came to 14 bases. CDR1 and CDR2 (germline): SGHTA, FQGNSA. The CDR3 sequence is CASSLDTGLGYGYTF. For the CDR3, the DNA is TGTGCCAGCAGCTTAGACACAGGGTTAGGGTATGGCTACACCTTC.

The chain is built from TRBV10-3 and TRBJ2-7, with 15 bases aligning to TRBD2. The ends lost 4 bases at V and 0 bases at J; junction bases unmatched: 4. The CDR3 runs 17 residues. Looked up from germline, CDR1 is ENHRY and CDR2 is SYGVKD. Here the CDR3 DNA reads TGTGCCATCAGTGCCGGACTAGCGGGGGGGAGCTCCTACGAGCAGTACTTC. Amino acid sequence: CAISAGLAGGSSYEQYF.

The V call is TRBV7-2, the J call TRBJ1-5; 7 bases match TRBD1. The CDR3 loop spans 14 amino acids. Looked up from germline, CDR1 is SGHTA and CDR2 is FQGNSA. Germline trimming cut 6 bases from V and 5 bases from J; bases unmatched to any gene: 7. The CDR3: CASSRRQGDQPQHF. The CDR3 nucleotides are TGTGCCAGCAGTCGCCGACAGGGCGATCAGCCCCAGCATTTT.

The rearrangement links TRBV2 to TRBJ1-2; a possible D gene is TRBD1 (5 bases). Trimming cost V 6 bases and J 1 base, with 9 bases left between them. The CDR3 consists of 13 residues. Germline CDR1 reads SNHLY; CDR2 reads FYNNEI. CDR3 in amino acids: CASSRQSNYGYTF. The CDR3 bases are TGTGCCAGCAGCAGACAGAGTAACTATGGCTACACCTTC.

This clone showed up just a few times. J is TRBJ1-5 and V is TRBV19, with D perhaps TRBD1 (5 bases). Germline CDR1 is LNHDA and CDR2 is SQIVND (reference sequence). Trimming took off 5 bases at V and 5 bases at J, with 13 bases between the two ends. The CDR3 has 14 amino acids. The CDR3 region is CASSFVSRDQPQHF. The CDR3 nucleotides are TGTGCCAGTAGTTTCGTTTCCAGGGATCAGCCCCAGCATTTT.

This clone was recorded a few times. The chain is built from TRBV23-1 and TRBJ2-7, with TRBD2 as a possible D gene (7 bases). TRBV23-1 is identified as an open reading frame with a role that is uncertain. The V end was cut by 1 base, the J end by 1 base, with 17 bases between. CDR3 length: 17 amino acids. In DNA, the CDR3 is TGCGCCAGCAGTCAATGGCCTCAGGAGGGGGGGTCCTACGAGCAGTACTTC. Its translation: CASSQWPQEGGSYEQYF.

J is TRBJ2-3 and V is TRBV27; D might be TRBD2 (5 bases). There are 15 residues in the CDR3. Trimming removed 5 bases from V and 0 bases from J, with 12 bases in between. In germline, CDR1 is MNHEY, CDR2 SMNVEV (reference sequence). The CDR3 here is CASSPPSGSTDTQYF. In DNA form, the CDR3 reads TGTGCCAGCAGTCCCCCGAGCGGTAGCACAGATACGCAGTATTTT.

The chain employs TRBV11-2 and TRBJ1-4; 7 bases line up with TRBD1. The CDR3 consists of 17 residues. Per the germline V gene, CDR1 is SGHAT and CDR2 is FQNNGV. V was clipped by 3 bases and J by 10 bases; unmatched bases: 17. CDR3 residues: CASSFYRGPDRVGKLFF. CDR3 nucleotide sequence: TGTGCCAGCAGCTTCTACCGAGGGCCTGACAGGGTCGGAAAACTGTTTTTT. The entire variable domain, with the rest obtained from reference TRBV11-2 and TRBJ1-4, is as follows: EAGVAQSPRYKIIEKRQSVAFWCNPISGHATLYWYQQILGQGPKLLIQFQNNGVVDDSQLPKDRFSAERLKGVDSTLKIQPAKLEDSAVYLCASSFYRGPDRVGKLFFGSGTQLSVL.